The rows below give T cell receptor beta chains drawn from one sample of a study of T-cell reconstitution after alpha-beta-depleted transplantation in children. TCRdb re-derived calls from the PCR reads in MiXCR, one entry per CDR3 protein. There are some 240,000 distinct CDR3 sequences in the sample; approximately 9.7% occur only once, and roughly 5.1% lies in the top ten. Sequences were derived from PBMCs from the stem cell graft donor, sampled from the stem cell graft. Receptor source: a human donor who donated a stem cell graft to a child with SCID. CDR3s include the opening cysteine and the closing phenylalanine or tryptophan. The order of the fields is CDR3 protein, CDR3 DNA, V gene, D gene, clone size, J gene. D genes are given only for firm matches. Size is omitted from some rows. Given values are once, few, many or a class for expanded clones.

CDR3 protein: CASSPKTTDYSPLHF
CDR3 DNA: TGTGCCAGCTCACCGAAGACGACGGATTATTCACCCCTCCACTTT
V gene: TRBV18
D gene: .
clone size: many
J gene: TRBJ1-6

CDR3 protein: CSASRGGGEQFF
CDR3 DNA: TGCAGTGCTAGCAGGGGCGGGGGTGAGCAGTTCTTC
V gene: TRBV20-1
D gene: .
clone size: many
J gene: TRBJ2-1

CDR3 protein: CSARHGDTQYF
CDR3 DNA: TGCAGTGCTCGGCATGGGGATACGCAGTATTTT
V gene: TRBV20-1
D gene: .
clone size: many
J gene: TRBJ2-3

CDR3 protein: CASSFPGFTDTQYF
CDR3 DNA: TGTGCCAGCAGCTTTCCGGGTTTCACAGATACGCAGTATTTT
V gene: TRBV7-2
D gene: .
clone size: many
J gene: TRBJ2-3

CDR3 protein: CTSRITTVQPQHF
CDR3 DNA: TGTACCAGCAGGATTACCACTGTGCAGCCCCAGCATTTT
V gene: TRBV6-1
D gene: .
clone size: once
J gene: TRBJ1-5

CDR3 protein: CATSDALGSVNEQFF
CDR3 DNA: TGTGCCACCAGTGATGCTCTAGGGAGCGTAAATGAGCAGTTCTTC
V gene: TRBV24-1
D gene: .
clone size: many
J gene: TRBJ2-1

CDR3 protein: CASSFGPDREQYF
CDR3 DNA: TGCGCCAGCAGCTTTGGCCCCGACAGGGAGCAGTACTTC
V gene: TRBV5-1
D gene: .
clone size: many
J gene: TRBJ2-7

CDR3 protein: CASSLGSGASTDTQYF
CDR3 DNA: TGCGCCAGCAGCTTGGGTTCGGGGGCTAGCACAGATACGCAGTATTTT
V gene: TRBV5-1
D gene: .
clone size: many
J gene: TRBJ2-3

CDR3 protein: CASTSGGPAYEQYF
CDR3 DNA: TGCGCCAGCACTAGCGGGGGCCCGGCGTACGAGCAGTACTTC
V gene: TRBV5-1
D gene: TRBD2
clone size: .
J gene: TRBJ2-7

CDR3 protein: CSVTGTSGVTGELFF
CDR3 DNA: TGCAGTGTCACCGGGACTAGCGGGGTGACCGGGGAGCTGTTTTTT
V gene: TRBV20-1
D gene: TRBD2
clone size: many
J gene: TRBJ2-2

CDR3 protein: CSASDPRGAKNIQYF
CDR3 DNA: TGCAGTGCTAGTGACCCTAGAGGGGCCAAAAACATTCAGTACTTC
V gene: TRBV20-1
D gene: .
clone size: many
J gene: TRBJ2-4

CDR3 protein: CASSQEVGGSYNEQFF
CDR3 DNA: TGCGCCAGCAGCCAAGAAGTAGGGGGTTCCTACAATGAGCAGTTCTTC
V gene: TRBV4-3
D gene: .
clone size: many
J gene: TRBJ2-1

CDR3 protein: CASSGSGGAWSEQFF
CDR3 DNA: TGCGCCAGCAGTGGTAGCGGGGGGGCATGGAGTGAGCAGTTCTTC
V gene: TRBV10-1
D gene: TRBD2
clone size: many
J gene: TRBJ2-1

CDR3 protein: CSVEVAALKGTEAFF
CDR3 DNA: TGCAGCGTTGAGGTGGCAGCCCTAAAAGGCACTGAAGCTTTCTTT
V gene: TRBV29-1
D gene: .
clone size: .
J gene: TRBJ1-1

CDR3 protein: CASSQVGAERRQGGAFF
CDR3 DNA: TGTGCCAGCAGCCAAGTAGGAGCAGAACGGCGCCAGGGGGGAGCTTTCTTT
V gene: TRBV4-2
D gene: TRBD1
clone size: .
J gene: TRBJ1-1

CDR3 protein: CASSLAGTGGGQPQHF
CDR3 DNA: TGTGCCAGCAGCTTAGCGGGGACAGGGGGCGGTCAGCCCCAGCATTTT
V gene: TRBV7-2
D gene: TRBD1
clone size: .
J gene: TRBJ1-5

CDR3 protein: CASSFPGTGEQFF
CDR3 DNA: TGCGCCAGCAGCTTCCCAGGGACGGGGGAGCAGTTCTTC
V gene: TRBV5-1
D gene: .
clone size: many
J gene: TRBJ2-1

CDR3 protein: CSAHVGSLKNIQYF
CDR3 DNA: TGCAGTGCCCACGTCGGAAGCCTCAAAAACATTCAGTACTTC
V gene: TRBV20-1
D gene: .
clone size: many
J gene: TRBJ2-4

CDR3 protein: CATRSGTQFMNTEAFF
CDR3 DNA: TGTGCCACCAGGTCCGGGACTCAGTTCATGAACACTGAAGCTTTCTTT
V gene: TRBV15
D gene: .
clone size: many
J gene: TRBJ1-1

CDR3 protein: CSAPVGQLNQPQHF
CDR3 DNA: TGCAGTGCTCCGGTAGGACAGCTCAATCAGCCCCAGCATTTT
V gene: TRBV20-1
D gene: .
clone size: .
J gene: TRBJ1-5

CDR3 protein: CTSCLADSYEQYF
CDR3 DNA: TGTACCAGCTGTTTAGCCGACAGTTACGAGCAGTACTTC
V gene: TRBV12-3/TRBV12-4
D gene: .
clone size: .
J gene: TRBJ2-7

CDR3 protein: CASSLQSDTQYF
CDR3 DNA: TGTGCCAGCAGCCTGCAGTCGGATACGCAGTATTTT
V gene: TRBV5-5
D gene: .
clone size: many
J gene: TRBJ2-3

CDR3 protein: CSARDLEVSYEQYF
CDR3 DNA: TGCAGTGCTAGAGATCTGGAAGTATCCTACGAGCAGTACTTC
V gene: TRBV20-1
D gene: .
clone size: many
J gene: TRBJ2-7

CDR3 protein: CASSPTNRDSPLHF
CDR3 DNA: TGTGCCAGCAGCCCAACCAACCGGGACTCACCCCTCCACTTT
V gene: TRBV14
D gene: .
clone size: many
J gene: TRBJ1-6

CDR3 protein: CASSSPYYEQYF
CDR3 DNA: TGTGCCAGCAGCAGCCCGTACTACGAGCAGTACTTC
V gene: TRBV21-1
D gene: .
clone size: many
J gene: TRBJ2-7

CDR3 protein: CASSYSATSGGAYEQYF
CDR3 DNA: TGTGCCAGCAGTTATTCAGCAACTAGCGGGGGGGCATACGAGCAGTACTTC
V gene: TRBV6-5
D gene: TRBD2
clone size: many
J gene: TRBJ2-7

CDR3 protein: CASSPLTQRGYGYTF
CDR3 DNA: TGTGCCAGCAGCCCTTTAACCCAGCGCGGCTATGGCTACACCTTC
V gene: TRBV27
D gene: .
clone size: many
J gene: TRBJ1-2

CDR3 protein: CASRYWVGGANVLTF
CDR3 DNA: TGTGCCAGCCGATACTGGGTCGGTGGGGCCAACGTCCTGACTTTC
V gene: TRBV6-5
D gene: .
clone size: few
J gene: TRBJ2-6

CDR3 protein: CASSFRGQNTDTQYF
CDR3 DNA: TGTGCCAGCAGCTTTCGCGGACAGAACACAGATACGCAGTATTTT
V gene: TRBV7-2
D gene: .
clone size: .
J gene: TRBJ2-3

CDR3 protein: CASSLFQLKAFF
CDR3 DNA: TGTGCCAGCAGTTTATTTCAGCTTAAAGCTTTCTTT
V gene: TRBV28
D gene: .
clone size: many
J gene: TRBJ1-1

CDR3 protein: CSVEDREVGEFNYGYTF
CDR3 DNA: TGCAGCGTTGAAGATCGAGAGGTTGGGGAGTTTAACTATGGCTACACCTTC
V gene: TRBV29-1
D gene: .
clone size: many
J gene: TRBJ1-2

CDR3 protein: CASSLLPGTSYNEQFF
CDR3 DNA: TGTGCCAGCAGCCTACTCCCAGGGACTAGCTACAATGAGCAGTTCTTC
V gene: TRBV4-2
D gene: TRBD2
clone size: many
J gene: TRBJ2-1

CDR3 protein: CASSIHRNQPQHF
CDR3 DNA: TGTGCCAGCAGTATCCACAGGAATCAGCCCCAGCATTTT
V gene: TRBV12-3/TRBV12-4
D gene: .
clone size: many
J gene: TRBJ1-5

CDR3 protein: CASSSSDSGGNTIYF
CDR3 DNA: TGTGCCAGCAGCTCCTCCGACAGTGGAGGAAACACCATATATTTT
V gene: TRBV7-2
D gene: .
clone size: many
J gene: TRBJ1-3

CDR3 protein: CASSVDWGAGGTYEQYF
CDR3 DNA: TGTGCCAGCAGCGTAGATTGGGGAGCGGGGGGAACCTACGAGCAGTACTTC
V gene: TRBV9
D gene: TRBD2
clone size: few
J gene: TRBJ2-7

CDR3 protein: CASSLDTGGDQPQHF
CDR3 DNA: TGTGCCAGCAGCTTAGATACAGGGGGCGATCAGCCCCAGCATTTT
V gene: TRBV7-8
D gene: TRBD1
clone size: many
J gene: TRBJ1-5

CDR3 protein: CASSHIRDRDRSPLHF
CDR3 DNA: TGTGCCAGCAGCCATATCCGGGACAGGGACAGATCACCCCTCCACTTT
V gene: TRBV3-1
D gene: TRBD1
clone size: many
J gene: TRBJ1-6

CDR3 protein: CSARDQGGLGAQHF
CDR3 DNA: TGCAGTGCTAGAGATCAGGGAGGGTTAGGGGCCCAGCATTTT
V gene: TRBV20-1
D gene: .
clone size: few
J gene: TRBJ1-5

CDR3 protein: CASSLGAGYTEAFF
CDR3 DNA: TGTGCCAGCAGCTTAGGGGCAGGGTACACTGAAGCTTTCTTT
V gene: TRBV11-2
D gene: .
clone size: many
J gene: TRBJ1-1

CDR3 protein: CASSFVETQYF
CDR3 DNA: TGTGCCAGCAGTTTTGTTGAGACCCAGTACTTC
V gene: TRBV6-2/TRBV6-3
D gene: .
clone size: many
J gene: TRBJ2-5

CDR3 protein: CASRGGRSSYEQYF
CDR3 DNA: TGTGCCAGCAGGGGGGGACGGAGCTCCTACGAGCAGTACTTC
V gene: TRBV12-3/TRBV12-4
D gene: .
clone size: many
J gene: TRBJ2-7

CDR3 protein: CASSPTVNTGELFF
CDR3 DNA: TGTGCCAGCAGTCCGACAGTGAACACCGGGGAGCTGTTTTTT
V gene: TRBV12-3/TRBV12-4
D gene: .
clone size: .
J gene: TRBJ2-2

CDR3 protein: CSVRQGTWTDTQYF
CDR3 DNA: TGCAGCGTAAGACAGGGTACTTGGACAGATACGCAGTATTTT
V gene: TRBV29-1
D gene: TRBD1
clone size: many
J gene: TRBJ2-3

CDR3 protein: CASSLGGPKQPQHF
CDR3 DNA: TGTGCCAGCAGCTTAGGAGGACCAAAACAGCCCCAGCATTTT
V gene: TRBV7-9
D gene: .
clone size: many
J gene: TRBJ1-5

CDR3 protein: CASSQMQGVDTEAFF
CDR3 DNA: TGCGCCAGCAGCCAAATGCAGGGGGTTGACACTGAAGCTTTCTTT
V gene: TRBV4-1
D gene: TRBD1
clone size: many
J gene: TRBJ1-1

CDR3 protein: CASSWGQGSFNNEQFF
CDR3 DNA: TGCGCCAGCAGCTGGGGACAGGGTTCGTTCAACAATGAGCAGTTCTTC
V gene: TRBV5-1
D gene: TRBD1
clone size: many
J gene: TRBJ2-1

CDR3 protein: CATSGGRTGSEQYF
CDR3 DNA: TGTGCCACCAGTGGCGGCAGGACGGGATCCGAGCAGTACTTC
V gene: TRBV24-1
D gene: .
clone size: many
J gene: TRBJ2-7

CDR3 protein: CASSSATGGLEPQHF
CDR3 DNA: TGTGCCAGCAGCTCCGCGACAGGGGGCTTGGAGCCCCAGCATTTT
V gene: TRBV7-2
D gene: TRBD1
clone size: few
J gene: TRBJ1-5

CDR3 protein: CASSESSGAPYSYEQYF
CDR3 DNA: TGTGCCAGCAGTGAATCGAGCGGGGCCCCATACTCCTACGAGCAGTACTTC
V gene: TRBV25-1
D gene: TRBD2
clone size: many
J gene: TRBJ2-7

CDR3 protein: CSARVLGVGNQPQHF
CDR3 DNA: TGCAGTGCTAGAGTCCTGGGGGTGGGCAATCAGCCCCAGCATTTT
V gene: TRBV20-1
D gene: .
clone size: many
J gene: TRBJ1-5